The 28 T cell receptor beta chains below come from one sample, sequenced in a study of CD8 T cells in Susac syndrome. The authors reverse transcribed roughly 0.5 to 1 ug RNA with random hexamers. TCRdb reprocessed the immunoSEQ multiplex PCR reads via MiXCR and lists one record per CDR3 protein. The data hold about 180,000 distinct CDR3 sequences, with over 90% observed a single time. The sample comprised CD4+ T cells from PBMCs. Every receptor here comes from a human donor with Susac syndrome.

The V and J genes are TRBV9 and TRBJ2-2, with TRBD1 as a possible D gene (5 bases). V was trimmed by 2 bases and J by 0 bases, leaving 8 bases between them. Germline V lookup: CDR1 SGDLS, CDR2 YYNGEE. This CDR3 has 15 residues. The CDR3 sequence: CASSVGHANTGELFF. In nucleotides, the CDR3 is TGTGCCAGCAGCGTCGGACACGCGAACACCGGGGAGCTGTTTTTT. Complete variable domain (other parts from reference TRBV9 and TRBJ2-2): DSGVTQTPKHLITATGQRVTLRCSPRSGDLSVYWYQQSLDQGLQFLIQYYNGEERAKGNILERFSAQQFPDLHSELNLSSLELGDSALYFCASSVGHANTGELFFGEGSRLTVL.

The chain uses TRBV7-2 and TRBJ2-1; D possibly uses TRBD1 or TRBD2 (6 bases each). The V and J ends lost 4 bases and 7 bases respectively, with 17 bases between them. Germline CDR1 is SGHTA and CDR2 is FQGNSA. There are 15 residues in the CDR3. Here the CDR3 DNA reads TGTGCCAGCAGCTCTCCGGGGGAAGGGGGGAATGAGCAGTTCTTC. Translated, it gives CASSSPGEGGNEQFF.

The chain joins TRBV12-3 or TRBV12-4 to TRBJ2-5; 10 bases are shared with TRBD2. The CDR3 spans 15 residues. V was clipped by 5 bases and J by 4 bases; unmatched bases: 7. The CDR3 region has the DNA TGTGCCAGCAGTACCGGACTAGCGGCTACAGAGACCCAGTACTTC. Encoded protein: CASSTGLAATETQYF.

In its sample, this clonotype was seen once. This chain joins TRBV5-1 and TRBJ2-1, with unresolved D. Trimming removed 0 bases from V and 9 bases from J, with 10 bases in between. CDR3 size: 13 residues. Germline values: CDR1 SGHRS, CDR2 YFSETQ. The CDR3 is CASSLELSGEQFF. CDR3 coding DNA: TGCGCCAGCAGCTTGGAGCTGTCGGGTGAGCAGTTCTTC.

The V and J genes are TRBV30 and TRBJ1-2; 11 positions agree with TRBD1. Germline CDR1 is GTSNPN and CDR2 is SVGIG (reference sequence). V was pared by 2 bases and J by 7 bases, with 3 bases of the junction left unmatched. This CDR3 has 13 residues. The CDR3 loop is CAWSRDRGSGYTF. CDR3 in DNA: TGTGCCTGGAGTCGGGACAGGGGGTCTGGCTACACCTTC.

The V call is TRBV11-2, the J call TRBJ2-5; 9 nucleotides agree with TRBD2. Germline-derived CDR1 and CDR2 are SGHAT and FQNNGV. V lost 7 bases to trimming and J lost 2 bases; unmatched junction nucleotides: 5. The CDR3 extends over 14 amino acids. In nucleotides, the CDR3 is TGTGCCAGCAAGCCGACTAGCGGACAAGAGACCCAGTACTTC. Amino acids: CASKPTSGQETQYF.

The chain employs TRBV19 and TRBJ1-5; D is unclear. V was clipped by 7 bases and J by 5 bases, with 12 bases between them. Germline lookup yields CDR1 LNHDA and CDR2 SQIVND (reference sequence). The CDR3 runs 13 residues. In nucleotides, the CDR3 is TGTGCCAGTATCGGGCAGACTCATCAGCCCCAGCATTTT. It specifies CASIGQTHQPQHF.

The V and J genes are TRBV20-1 and TRBJ2-1, with TRBD2 matching over 7 bases. The CDR3 loop spans 14 amino acids. Germline lookup yields CDR1 DFQATT and CDR2 SNEGSKA (reference sequence). The junction had 2 bases not matched to a gene; V was cut back by 1 base and J by 2 bases. The CDR3 region has the DNA TGCAGTGCTAGAGTGGGGACTACCTACAATGAGCAGTTCTTC. Amino acid sequence: CSARVGTTYNEQFF.

The CDR3 here is CASSLAQSGLEVLRHGYTF. CDR3 DNA sequence: TGCGCCAGCAGCTTGGCCCAGTCAGGGTTAGAAGTGCTTAGACATGGCTACACCTTC. This rearrangement joins TRBV5-1 to TRBJ1-2; a weak D match, TRBD1 (5 bases). The CDR3 extends over 19 amino acids. CDR1 and CDR2 (germline): SGHRS, YFSETQ. Trimming took 0 bases from V and 6 from J, leaving 27 bases between them.

The rearrangement links TRBV7-9 to TRBJ1-6; 10 positions match TRBD1. The CDR3 covers 14 residues. V lost 4 bases to trimming and J lost 11 bases; unmatched junction nucleotides: 5. Germline V lookup: CDR1 SEHNR, CDR2 FQNEAQ (reference sequence). The CDR3, as DNA: TGTGCCAGCAGCTACTCCGGGACAGGGGCACCCCTCCACTTT. Translated, it gives CASSYSGTGAPLHF.

This chain connects TRBV14 to TRBJ2-5, with 7 bases fitting TRBD2. The germline gives CDR1 SGHDN, CDR2 FVKESK. V lost 4 bases, J lost 4 bases, and 6 bases stayed unmatched. This CDR3 contains 14 residues. The chain's CDR3 is CASSRGLRAETQYF. CDR3 in DNA: TGTGCCAGCAGCCGGGGACTAAGAGCAGAGACCCAGTACTTC.

The chain employs TRBV18 and TRBJ1-1; maybe TRBD1 (6 bases). The CDR3 runs 14 residues. Germline V gene lookup returns CDR1 KGHSH and CDR2 LQKENI. With 2 bases removed from V and 0 bases from J, the gap between germline ends came to 7 bases. Here the CDR3 reads CASSPRTVNTEAFF. Here the CDR3 DNA reads TGTGCCAGCTCACCAAGGACAGTGAACACTGAAGCTTTCTTT.

The chain links TRBV15 to TRBJ1-2; D ambiguous. This CDR3 is built from 16 residues. Trimming took off 1 base at V and 8 bases at J, with 20 bases between the two ends. Germline V lookup: CDR1 LNHNV, CDR2 YYDKDF (reference sequence). CDR3 coding DNA: TGTGCCACCAGCAGAGTAGTGGAGGGCCGTAGATGGGGCTACACCTTC. It is translated as CATSRVVEGRRWGYTF.

This sequence joins TRBV20-1 and TRBJ2-3, with 8 bases that match TRBD2. Unmatched junction bases numbered 2, after V lost 0 bases and J lost 0 bases. The CDR3 contains 15 residues. Germline lookup yields CDR1 DFQATT and CDR2 SNEGSKA (reference sequence). Here the CDR3 reads CSARDSGTSTDTQYF. The CDR3 DNA follows: TGCAGTGCTAGAGATAGCGGGACTAGCACAGATACGCAGTATTTT.

The chain links TRBV3-1 to TRBJ2-1, with a possible D match to TRBD2 (6 bases). The CDR3 spans 15 residues. V was cut by 0 bases and J by 8 bases, with 14 bases left in between. Germline V gene lookup returns CDR1 LGHDT and CDR2 YNNKEL (reference sequence). In DNA form, the CDR3 reads TGTGCCAGCAGCCAAGAGTGGGGTGGAGGGGATGAGCAGTTCTTC. Translation: CASSQEWGGGDEQFF.

This chain uses TRBV3-1 with TRBJ2-7, with TRBD2 identical over 8 bases. The CDR3 spans 16 residues. Germline V gene lookup returns CDR1 LGHDT and CDR2 YNNKEL (reference sequence). V dropped 5 bases and J dropped 5; count of bases not matched to a gene: 14. CDR3 residues: CASSTPLRGAKDEQYF. Here the CDR3 DNA reads TGTGCCAGCAGCACTCCTCTGCGGGGGGCCAAGGACGAGCAGTACTTC.

The J gene is TRBJ2-5, the V gene TRBV18; 12 bases fit TRBD1. Trimming cost V 6 bases and J 5 bases; bases outside gene matches: 13. The V gene's germline CDR1 is KGHSH and CDR2 LQKENI. The CDR3 is 17 residues long. The CDR3 DNA reads as TGTGCCAGCTCGCCTAACCTGGGACAGGGGGCTATGGAGACCCAGTACTTC. As protein: CASSPNLGQGAMETQYF.

This chain uses TRBV29-1 with TRBJ1-2; 10 bases line up with TRBD1. The V segment lost 6 bases and the J segment 7 bases; nucleotides outside the gene matches: 8. The CDR3 runs 13 residues. CDR1 and CDR2 (germline): SQVTM, ANQGSEA. In DNA, the CDR3 is TGCAGCGTGACAGGGGGCGTCGGGTTTGGCTACACCTTC. Translating it yields CSVTGGVGFGYTF.

This clonotype appeared a single time. Germline and junction disagree at one end, which may indicate a read error. J is TRBJ2-5 and V is TRBV7-7; D unclear. CDR1 SSHAT and CDR2 FNYEAQ come from the germline V gene (reference sequence). This CDR3 region has 14 residues. The CDR3 loop is CASSLSGSQETQYF. DNA of the CDR3: TGTGCTAGCAGCCTATCTGGGTCTCAAGAGACCCAGTACTTC.

The V gene is TRBV6-5, the J gene TRBJ2-5; weak D call: TRBD1 (6 bases). Trimming shortened V by 6 bases and J by 4 bases, and 15 bases separated the two germline ends. This CDR3 is built from 14 residues. Germline CDR1 reads MNHEY; CDR2 reads SVGAGI. CDR3 protein: CASRPQGRGETQYF. In DNA form, the CDR3 reads TGTGCCAGCAGGCCCCAGGGGAGAGGAGAGACCCAGTACTTC.

The V and J genes are TRBV7-2 and TRBJ2-3, with D possibly matching TRBD1 (5 bases). The CDR3 is 15 residues long. The V and J ends lost 5 bases and 3 bases respectively, with 15 bases between them. CDR1 and CDR2 (germline): SGHTA, FQGNSA. CDR3 in DNA: TGTGCCAGCAGCCCCTTGACAGAGCCGACAGATACGCAGTATTTT. It codes for CASSPLTEPTDTQYF.

The genes are TRBV20-1 and TRBJ1-4, with TRBD1 as a possible D gene (6 bases). The CDR3 has 15 amino acids. CDR1 is DFQATT, CDR2 SNEGSKA, per germline (reference sequence). For the CDR3, the DNA is TGCGGGATTACCCGGGACACACACGCAAATGAAAAACTGTTTTTT. Amino acid sequence: CGITRDTHANEKLFF.

V usage is TRBV18 and J usage is TRBJ1-2; 8 nucleotides align to TRBD1. The CDR3 length is 14 residues. The ends lost 6 bases at V and 4 bases at J; junction bases unmatched: 7. The V gene's germline CDR1 is KGHSH and CDR2 LQKENI. The CDR3 nucleotides read TGTGCCAGCTCGCCCGACAGGGGACTCTATGGCTACACCTTC. This codes for CASSPDRGLYGYTF.

Here the CDR3 reads CASTRDLAYGYTF. In DNA form, the CDR3 reads TGTGCCAGCACCAGGGACCTGGCCTATGGCTACACCTTC. The V call is TRBV12-3 or TRBV12-4, the J call TRBJ1-2, with a tentative D call TRBD1 (5 bases). CDR3 length: 13 amino acids. With 7 bases removed from V and 4 bases from J, the gap between germline ends came to 13 bases.

This chain connects TRBV30 to TRBJ1-1; 7 nucleotides agree with TRBD1. Losses at the gene ends were 3 bases for V and 8 bases for J; bases not matched to a gene: 6. Germline V gene data show CDR1 as GTSNPN and CDR2 as SVGIG (reference sequence). The CDR3 is made up of 12 amino acids. Here the CDR3 DNA reads TGTGCCTGGAGCGAAGACAGGGCGGAAGCTTTCTTT. This gives the protein CAWSEDRAEAFF.

The V and J genes are TRBV20-1 and TRBJ2-7; 8 nucleotides match TRBD1. There are 14 residues in the CDR3. The J segment lost 3 bases and the V segment lost 5 bases, leaving 9 bases of the junction unmatched. Germline CDR1 is DFQATT and CDR2 is SNEGSKA (reference sequence). As DNA, the CDR3 is TGCAGTGCTGGACAGGGTCGGCCCCACTACGAGCAGTACTTC. Protein product: CSAGQGRPHYEQYF.

The J gene is TRBJ1-4, the V gene TRBV28, with 7 positions matching TRBD1. The CDR3 is 16 residues long. The ends lost 3 bases at V and 3 bases at J; junction bases unmatched: 7. Germline V gene sequence: CDR1 MDHEN, CDR2 SYDVKM. CDR3 nucleotides: TGTGCCAGCAGTTTCAACAGGGGAGAGGCTAATGAAAAACTGTTTTTT. Its protein product is CASSFNRGEANEKLFF.

CDR3 nucleotides: TGTGCCAGCAGTGATTGGGGGCGCGTGAACACTGAAGCTTTCTTT. Translation: CASSDWGRVNTEAFF. This chain uses TRBV6-1 with TRBJ1-1; weak D call: TRBD1 (6 bases). The CDR3 is made up of 15 amino acids. Deletions cut 3 bases from V and 0 bases from J, with 11 bases between. Germline V gene sequence: CDR1 MNHNS, CDR2 SASEGT.